This T cell receptor (beta chain) originates from a study of blood T cell repertoires in COVID-19. Study as a whole: Collection of acute and convalescent COVID-19 samples took place in the United States, Italy and Spain.

Assay: immunoSEQ multiplex PCR; the TCRdb copy retains only in-frame clones and omits some. This table holds fewer than 200,000 clones, around 84% found once. V lost 4 bases and J lost 3; bases outside the gene matches: 8. Per germline, CDR1 SGHAT and CDR2 FQNNGV. The CDR3 runs to 16 residues. The sequenced sample consisted of peripheral blood. This chain joins TRBV11-2 and TRBJ2-2; 7 nucleotides align to TRBD1. This TCR derives from a woman older than 75 with COVID-19, enrolled during active disease. CDR3 region: CASSSRQGIYTGELFF. DNA for the CDR3: TGTGCCAGCAGCTCCCGACAGGGAATCTACACCGGGGAGCTGTTTTTT.